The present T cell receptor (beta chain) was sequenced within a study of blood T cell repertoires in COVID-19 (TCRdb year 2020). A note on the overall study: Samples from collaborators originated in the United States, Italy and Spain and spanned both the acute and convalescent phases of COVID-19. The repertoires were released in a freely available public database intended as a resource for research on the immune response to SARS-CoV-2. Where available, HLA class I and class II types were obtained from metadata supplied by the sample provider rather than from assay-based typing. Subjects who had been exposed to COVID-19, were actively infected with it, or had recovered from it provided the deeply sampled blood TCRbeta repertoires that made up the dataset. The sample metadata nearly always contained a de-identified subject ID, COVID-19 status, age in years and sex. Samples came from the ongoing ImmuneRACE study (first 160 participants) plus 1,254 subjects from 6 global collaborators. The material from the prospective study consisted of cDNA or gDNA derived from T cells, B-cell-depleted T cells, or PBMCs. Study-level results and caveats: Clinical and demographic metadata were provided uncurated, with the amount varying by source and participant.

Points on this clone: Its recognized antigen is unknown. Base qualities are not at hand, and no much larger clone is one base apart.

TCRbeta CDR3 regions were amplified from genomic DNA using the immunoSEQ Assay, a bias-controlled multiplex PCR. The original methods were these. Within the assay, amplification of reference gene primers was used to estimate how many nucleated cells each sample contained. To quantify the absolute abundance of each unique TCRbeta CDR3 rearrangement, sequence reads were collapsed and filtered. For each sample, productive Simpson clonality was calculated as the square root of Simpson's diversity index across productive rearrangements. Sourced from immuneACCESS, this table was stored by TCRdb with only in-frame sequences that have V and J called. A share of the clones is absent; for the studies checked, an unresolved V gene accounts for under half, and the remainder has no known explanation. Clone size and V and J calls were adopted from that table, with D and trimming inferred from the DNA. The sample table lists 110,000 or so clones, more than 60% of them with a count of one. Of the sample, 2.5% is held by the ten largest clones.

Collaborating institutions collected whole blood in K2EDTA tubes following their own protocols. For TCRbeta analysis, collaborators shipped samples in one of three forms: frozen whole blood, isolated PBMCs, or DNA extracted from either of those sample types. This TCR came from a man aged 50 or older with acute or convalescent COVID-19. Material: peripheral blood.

The bases are TGTGCCAGCAGGGGCAGGAACACTGAAGCTTTCTTT. This translates into CASRGRNTEAFF. Recombination linked TRBV6-5 to TRBJ1-1; the D gene cannot be resolved reliably. Including cysteine and phenylalanine, the CDR3 has 12 amino acids. Here the CDR3 DNA is all that survives: 36 bases in frame from base 1. Via the germline V gene, CDR1 is MNHEY and CDR2 SVGAGI. Relative to germline, V is 6 bases shorter and J is 1 base shorter, with 6 bases between their ends.